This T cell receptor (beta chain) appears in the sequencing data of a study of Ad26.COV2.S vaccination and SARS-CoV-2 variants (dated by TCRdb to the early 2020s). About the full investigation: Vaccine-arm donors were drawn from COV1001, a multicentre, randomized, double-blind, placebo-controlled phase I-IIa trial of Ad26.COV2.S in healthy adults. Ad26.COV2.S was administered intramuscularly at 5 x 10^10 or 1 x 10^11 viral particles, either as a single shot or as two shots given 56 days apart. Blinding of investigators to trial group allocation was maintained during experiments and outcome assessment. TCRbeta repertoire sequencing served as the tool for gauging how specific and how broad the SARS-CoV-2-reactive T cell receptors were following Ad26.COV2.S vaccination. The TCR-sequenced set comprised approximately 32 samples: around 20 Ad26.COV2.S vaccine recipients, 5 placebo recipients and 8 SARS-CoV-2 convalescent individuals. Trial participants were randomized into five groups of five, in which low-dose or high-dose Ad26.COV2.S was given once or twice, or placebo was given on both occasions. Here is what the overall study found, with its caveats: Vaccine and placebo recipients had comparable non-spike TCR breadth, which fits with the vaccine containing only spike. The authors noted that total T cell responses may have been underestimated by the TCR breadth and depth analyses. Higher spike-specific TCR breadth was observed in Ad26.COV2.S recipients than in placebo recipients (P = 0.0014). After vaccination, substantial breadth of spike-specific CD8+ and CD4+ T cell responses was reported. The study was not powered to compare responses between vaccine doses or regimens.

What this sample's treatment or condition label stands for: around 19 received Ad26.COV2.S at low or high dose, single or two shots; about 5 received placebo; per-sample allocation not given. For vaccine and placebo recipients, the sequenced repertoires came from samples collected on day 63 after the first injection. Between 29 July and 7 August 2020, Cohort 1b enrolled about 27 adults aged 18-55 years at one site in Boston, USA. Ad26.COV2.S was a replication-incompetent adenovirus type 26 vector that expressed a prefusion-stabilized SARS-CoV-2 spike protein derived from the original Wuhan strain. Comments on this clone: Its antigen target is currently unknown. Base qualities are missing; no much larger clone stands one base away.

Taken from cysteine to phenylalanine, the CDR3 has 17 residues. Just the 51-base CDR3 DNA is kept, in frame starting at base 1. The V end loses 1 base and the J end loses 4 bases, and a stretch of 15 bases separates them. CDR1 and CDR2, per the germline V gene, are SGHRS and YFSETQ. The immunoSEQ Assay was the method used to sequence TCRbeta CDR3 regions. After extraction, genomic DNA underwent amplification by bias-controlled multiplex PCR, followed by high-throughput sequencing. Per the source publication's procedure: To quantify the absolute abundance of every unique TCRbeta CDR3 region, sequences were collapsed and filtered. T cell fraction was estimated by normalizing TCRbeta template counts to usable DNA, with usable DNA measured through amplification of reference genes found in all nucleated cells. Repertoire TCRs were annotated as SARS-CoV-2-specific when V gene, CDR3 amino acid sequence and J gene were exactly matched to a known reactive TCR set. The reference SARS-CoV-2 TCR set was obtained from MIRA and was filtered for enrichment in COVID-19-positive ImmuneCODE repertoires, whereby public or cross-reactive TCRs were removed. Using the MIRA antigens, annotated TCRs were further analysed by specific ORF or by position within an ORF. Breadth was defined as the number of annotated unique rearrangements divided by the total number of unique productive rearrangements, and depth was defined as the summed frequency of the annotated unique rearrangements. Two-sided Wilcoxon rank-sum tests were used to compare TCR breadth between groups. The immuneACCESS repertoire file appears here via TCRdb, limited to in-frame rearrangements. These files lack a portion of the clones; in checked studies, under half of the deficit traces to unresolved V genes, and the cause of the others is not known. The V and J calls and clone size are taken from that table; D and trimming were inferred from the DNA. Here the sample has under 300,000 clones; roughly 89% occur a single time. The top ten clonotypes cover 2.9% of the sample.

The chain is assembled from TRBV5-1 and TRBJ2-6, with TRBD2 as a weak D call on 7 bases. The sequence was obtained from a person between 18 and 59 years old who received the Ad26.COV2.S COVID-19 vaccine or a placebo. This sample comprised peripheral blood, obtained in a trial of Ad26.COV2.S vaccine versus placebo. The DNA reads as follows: TGCGCCAGCAGCTTGCAGTCTGCGGGGGCCGGGGCCAACGTCCTGACTTTC. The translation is CASSLQSAGAGANVLTF.